The sequence of this T cell receptor (beta chain) was determined in a study of T cell clones after liver transplantation. Study background: Timepoints were pre-transplant, pre-withdrawal, and after withdrawal was completed or failed.

Method: immunoSEQ multiplex PCR; TCRdb's copy keeps in-frame clones and lacks some. This table has 8,000 to 10,000 clones, around three quarters appearing once. CDR1 and CDR2 from the germline V gene are LNHDA and SQIVND (reference sequence). Trimming left V 7 bases short and J 3 bases short, with 3 bases between. The CDR3 is 11 amino acids. The sample consisted of CD8+ T cells from blood, taken at the approximately 16-month timepoint. The receptor was derived from a human patient who received a liver transplant. Some T cells could come from the graft donor. The V call is TRBV19, the J call TRBJ2-2; D is uncertain. CDR3 amino acids: CASTYTGELFF. As DNA, the CDR3 is TGTGCCAGTACGTACACCGGGGAGCTGTTTTTT. Together with reference TRBV19 and TRBJ2-2, the CDR3 gives the full variable domain: DGGITQSPKYLFRKEGQNVTLSCEQNLNHDAMYWYRQDPGQGLRLIYYSQIVNDFQKGDIAEGYSVSREKKESFPLTVTSAQKNPTAFYLCASTYTGELFFGEGSRLTVL.